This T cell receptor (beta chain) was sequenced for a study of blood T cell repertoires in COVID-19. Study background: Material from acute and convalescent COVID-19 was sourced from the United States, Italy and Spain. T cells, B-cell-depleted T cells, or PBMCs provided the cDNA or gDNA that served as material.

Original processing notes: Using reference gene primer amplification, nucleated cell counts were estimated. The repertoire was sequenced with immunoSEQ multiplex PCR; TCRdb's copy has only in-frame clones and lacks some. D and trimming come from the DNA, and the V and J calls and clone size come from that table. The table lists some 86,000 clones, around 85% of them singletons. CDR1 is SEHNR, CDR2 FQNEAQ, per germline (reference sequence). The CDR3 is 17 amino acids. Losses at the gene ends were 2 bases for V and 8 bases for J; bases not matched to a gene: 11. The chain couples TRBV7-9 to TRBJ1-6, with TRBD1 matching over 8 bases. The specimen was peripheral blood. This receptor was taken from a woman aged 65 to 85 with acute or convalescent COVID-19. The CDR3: CASSLTAGGLGDSPLHF. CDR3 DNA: TGTGCCAGCAGCTTAACGGCAGGGGGCCTCGGGGATTCACCCCTCCACTTT.